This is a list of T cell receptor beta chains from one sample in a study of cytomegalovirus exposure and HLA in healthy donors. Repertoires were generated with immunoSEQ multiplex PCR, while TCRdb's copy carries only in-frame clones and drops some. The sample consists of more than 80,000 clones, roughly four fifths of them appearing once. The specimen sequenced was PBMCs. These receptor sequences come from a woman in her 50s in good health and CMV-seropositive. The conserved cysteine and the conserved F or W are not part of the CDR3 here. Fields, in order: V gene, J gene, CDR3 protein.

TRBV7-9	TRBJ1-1	ASSLVNWNTEAF
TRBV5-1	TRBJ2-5	ASSLPQETQY
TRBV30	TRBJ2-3	AWTPDWITDTQY
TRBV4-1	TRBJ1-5	ASSQALATPNQPQH
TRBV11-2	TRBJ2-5	ASSRRLRSGGGETQY
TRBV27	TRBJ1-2	ASSLGQGDSYGYT
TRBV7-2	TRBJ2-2	ASSLVGGRGTGELF
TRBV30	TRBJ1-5	AWSDGGEFGPQH
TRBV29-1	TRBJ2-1	SFPWGGKFLYNEQF
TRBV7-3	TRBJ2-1	ASSLSFGRHNEQF
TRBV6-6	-	ASSQNSYEQY
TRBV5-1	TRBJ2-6	ASRHRASGANVLT
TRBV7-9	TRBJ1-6	ASSSWTGEGSPLH
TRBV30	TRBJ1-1	AWRVTGGTEAF
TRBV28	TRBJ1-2	ASSLSGATLYGYT
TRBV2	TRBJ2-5	ASSGPGHLYQETQY
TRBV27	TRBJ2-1	ASSSAGLAAGNEQF
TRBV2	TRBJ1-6	ASRGLGSPLH
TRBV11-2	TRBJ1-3	ASSSTGTAGNTIY
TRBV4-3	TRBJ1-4	ASSREGQPNEKLF
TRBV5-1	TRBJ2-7	ASSLVLAGGNSYEQY
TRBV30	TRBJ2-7	AWRVKGAYEQY
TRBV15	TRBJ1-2	VNRSRYGYT
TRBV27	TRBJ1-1	ASRKGGATLIPSTEAF
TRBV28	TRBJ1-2	ASSLWGTANYGYT
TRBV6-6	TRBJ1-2	ASSSLRQGEYYGYT
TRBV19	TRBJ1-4	ASSQGQANEKLF
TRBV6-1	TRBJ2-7	ASRAAQGSPYEQY
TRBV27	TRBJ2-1	ASSLWTSGGHNEQF
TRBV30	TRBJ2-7	AWSFTPGTGGEQY
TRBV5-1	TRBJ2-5	ASSLRGTSGIETQY
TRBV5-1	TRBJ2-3	ASSGDPISTDTQY
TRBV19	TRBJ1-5	ASSIEQGARVQH
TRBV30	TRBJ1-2	AWSRDSGGFNYGYT
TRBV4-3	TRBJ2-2	ASSQVSGDTGELF
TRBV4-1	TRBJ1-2	ASSRSAGDSGYT
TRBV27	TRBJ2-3	ASSPGTNTDTQY
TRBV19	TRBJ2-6	ASSILGGTGANVLT
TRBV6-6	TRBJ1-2	ASSYFQAGRYYGYT
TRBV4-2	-	ASSQGLAGGGRSYEQY
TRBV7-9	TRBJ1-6	ASSFGTVNSPLH